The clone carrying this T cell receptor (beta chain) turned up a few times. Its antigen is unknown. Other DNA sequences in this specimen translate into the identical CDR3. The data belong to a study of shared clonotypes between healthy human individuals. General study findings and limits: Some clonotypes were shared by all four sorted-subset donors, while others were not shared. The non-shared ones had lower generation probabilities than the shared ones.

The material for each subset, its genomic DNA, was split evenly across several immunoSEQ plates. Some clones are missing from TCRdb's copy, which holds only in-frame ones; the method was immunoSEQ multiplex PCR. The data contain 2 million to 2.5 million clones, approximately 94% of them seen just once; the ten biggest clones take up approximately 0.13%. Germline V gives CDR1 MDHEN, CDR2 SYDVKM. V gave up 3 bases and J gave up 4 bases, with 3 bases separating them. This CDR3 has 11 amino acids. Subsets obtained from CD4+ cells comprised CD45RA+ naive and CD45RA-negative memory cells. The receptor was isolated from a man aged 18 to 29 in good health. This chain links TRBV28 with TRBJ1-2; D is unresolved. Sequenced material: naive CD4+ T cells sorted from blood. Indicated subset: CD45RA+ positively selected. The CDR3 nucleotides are TGTGCCAGCAGTTTCCTCTATGGCTACACCTTC. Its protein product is CASSFLYGYTF.